This T cell receptor (beta chain) was captured by sequencing in a study of T cells in Graves' hyperthyroidism and ophthalmopathy. The table lists this clonotype with many counts. RNA transcripts yielded amplified TCR beta CDR3 regions. Carried out on the TCR CDR3, a first-round RT-PCR used the HTBI primer set. TCRdb re-called the multiplex PCR reads through MiXCR, storing one row per CDR3 protein. The table shows about 740,000 distinct CDR3 sequences, with about 14% occurring only once. Between the trimmed V and J ends, which lost 1 base and 5 bases, there was a span of 18 bases. This CDR3 is built from 16 residues. CDR1 and CDR2 from the germline V gene are MGHRA and YSYEKL. The hyperthyroidism patients had all been newly diagnosed, and their disease duration was under 2 months. Their ages ranged from 18 to 65 years.

V usage is TRBV4-1 and J usage is TRBJ2-7, with D possibly matching TRBD2 (6 bases). The material sequenced was blood. This receptor was obtained from a woman between 18 and 29 years old with Graves' hyperthyroidism. CDR3 loop: CASSQVRGGVANEQYF. DNA for the CDR3: TGCGCCAGCAGCCAAGTTCGAGGAGGGGTGGCCAACGAGCAGTACTTC.